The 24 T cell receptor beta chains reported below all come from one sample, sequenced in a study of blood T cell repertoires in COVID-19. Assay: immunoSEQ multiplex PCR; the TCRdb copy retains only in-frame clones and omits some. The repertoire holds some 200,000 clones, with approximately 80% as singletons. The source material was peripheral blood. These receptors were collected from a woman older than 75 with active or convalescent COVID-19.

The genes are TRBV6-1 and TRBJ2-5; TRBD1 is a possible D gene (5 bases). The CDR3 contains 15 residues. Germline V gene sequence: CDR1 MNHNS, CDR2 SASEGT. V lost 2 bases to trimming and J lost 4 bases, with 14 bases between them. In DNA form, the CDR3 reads TGTGCCAGCAGTGAATCCCCAGGGCCGGGAGAGACCCAGTACTTC. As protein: CASSESPGPGETQYF.

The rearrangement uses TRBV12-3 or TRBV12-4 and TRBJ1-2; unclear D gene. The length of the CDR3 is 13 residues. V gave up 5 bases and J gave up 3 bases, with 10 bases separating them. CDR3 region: CASSLNPYYGYTF. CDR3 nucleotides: TGTGCCAGCAGTCTAAATCCCTACTATGGCTACACCTTC.

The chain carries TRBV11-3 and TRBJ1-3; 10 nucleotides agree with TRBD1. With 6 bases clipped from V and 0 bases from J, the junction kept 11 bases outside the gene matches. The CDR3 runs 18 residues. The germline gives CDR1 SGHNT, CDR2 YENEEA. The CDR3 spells CASSAGTGVLRSGNTIYF. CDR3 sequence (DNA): TGTGCCAGCAGTGCCGGGACAGGGGTCCTTCGCTCTGGAAACACCATATATTTT. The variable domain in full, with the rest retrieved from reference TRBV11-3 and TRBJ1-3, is EAGVVQSPRYKIIEKKQPVAFWCNPISGHNTLYWYLQNLGQGPELLIRYENEEAVDDSQLPKDRFSAERLKGVDSTLKIQPAELGDSAVYLCASSAGTGVLRSGNTIYFGEGSWLTVV.

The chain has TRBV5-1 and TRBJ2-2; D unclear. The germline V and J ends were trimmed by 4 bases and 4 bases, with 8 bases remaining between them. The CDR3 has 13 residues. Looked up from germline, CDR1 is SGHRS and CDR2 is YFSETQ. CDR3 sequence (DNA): TGCGCCAGCAGCATAGTTGTCACCGGGGAGCTGTTTTTT. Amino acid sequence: CASSIVVTGELFF. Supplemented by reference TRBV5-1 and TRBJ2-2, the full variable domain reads KAGVTQTPRYLIKTRGQQVTLSCSPISGHRSVSWYQQTPGQGLQFLFEYFSETQRNKGNFPGRFSGRQFSNSRSEMNVSTLELGDSALYLCASSIVVTGELFFGEGSRLTVL.

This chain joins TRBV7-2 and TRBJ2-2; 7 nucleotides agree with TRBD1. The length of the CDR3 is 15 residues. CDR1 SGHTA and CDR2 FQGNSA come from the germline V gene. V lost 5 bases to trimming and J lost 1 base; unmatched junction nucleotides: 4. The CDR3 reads CASSRGQLNTGELFF. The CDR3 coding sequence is TGTGCCAGCAGCAGGGGACAGCTGAACACCGGGGAGCTGTTTTTT.

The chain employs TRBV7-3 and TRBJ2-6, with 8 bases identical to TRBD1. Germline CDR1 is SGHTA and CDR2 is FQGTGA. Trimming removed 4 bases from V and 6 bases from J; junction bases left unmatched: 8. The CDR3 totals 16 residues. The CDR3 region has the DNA TGTGCCAGCAGCTCCTACGACAGGGGATCGGCCAACGTCCTGACTTTC. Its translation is CASSSYDRGSANVLTF.

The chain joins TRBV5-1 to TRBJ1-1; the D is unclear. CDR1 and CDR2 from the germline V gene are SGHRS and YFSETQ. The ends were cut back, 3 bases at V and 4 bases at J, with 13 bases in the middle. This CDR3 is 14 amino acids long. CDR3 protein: CASSSSGMSTEAFF. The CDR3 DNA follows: TGCGCCAGCAGCTCCTCCGGGATGAGCACTGAAGCTTTCTTT. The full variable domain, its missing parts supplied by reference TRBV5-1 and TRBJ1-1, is KAGVTQTPRYLIKTRGQQVTLSCSPISGHRSVSWYQQTPGQGLQFLFEYFSETQRNKGNFPGRFSGRQFSNSRSEMNVSTLELGDSALYLCASSSSGMSTEAFFGQGTRLTVV.

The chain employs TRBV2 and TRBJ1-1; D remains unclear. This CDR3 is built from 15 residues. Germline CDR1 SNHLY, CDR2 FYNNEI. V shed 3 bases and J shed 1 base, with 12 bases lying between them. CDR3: CASSDPGSQNTEAFF. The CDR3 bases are TGTGCCAGCAGTGACCCAGGCTCCCAGAACACTGAAGCTTTCTTT.

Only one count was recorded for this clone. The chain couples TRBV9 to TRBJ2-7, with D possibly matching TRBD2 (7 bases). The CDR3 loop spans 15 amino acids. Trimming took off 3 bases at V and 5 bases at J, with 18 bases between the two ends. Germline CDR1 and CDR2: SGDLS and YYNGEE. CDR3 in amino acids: CASSARGGRQDEQYF. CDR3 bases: TGTGCCAGCAGCGCCCGCGGGGGCCGTCAGGACGAGCAGTACTTC.

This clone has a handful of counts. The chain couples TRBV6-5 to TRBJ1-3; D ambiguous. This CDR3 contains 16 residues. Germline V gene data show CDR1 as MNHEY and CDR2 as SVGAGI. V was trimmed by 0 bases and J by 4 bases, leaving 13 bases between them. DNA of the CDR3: TGTGCCAGCAGTTACTCCGTACGTGGGAGAGGAAACACCATATATTTT. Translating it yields CASSYSVRGRGNTIYF.

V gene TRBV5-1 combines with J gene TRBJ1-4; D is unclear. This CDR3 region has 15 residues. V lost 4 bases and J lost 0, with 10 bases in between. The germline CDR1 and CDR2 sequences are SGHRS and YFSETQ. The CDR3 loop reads CASSAVTATNEKLFF. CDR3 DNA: TGCGCCAGCAGCGCGGTAACTGCAACTAATGAAAAACTGTTTTTT.

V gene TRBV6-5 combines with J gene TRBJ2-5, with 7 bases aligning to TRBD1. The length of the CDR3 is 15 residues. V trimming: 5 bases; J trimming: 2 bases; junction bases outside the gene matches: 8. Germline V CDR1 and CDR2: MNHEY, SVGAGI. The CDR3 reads CASSSPGGGQETQYF. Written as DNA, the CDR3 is TGTGCCAGCAGTAGCCCAGGGGGTGGGCAAGAGACCCAGTACTTC.

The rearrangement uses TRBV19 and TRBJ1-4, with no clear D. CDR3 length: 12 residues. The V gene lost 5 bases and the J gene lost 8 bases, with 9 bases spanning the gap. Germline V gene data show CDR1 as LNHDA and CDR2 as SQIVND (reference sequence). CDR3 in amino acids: CASSPRYEKLFF. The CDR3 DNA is TGTGCCAGTAGTCCCCGGTACGAAAAACTGTTTTTT.

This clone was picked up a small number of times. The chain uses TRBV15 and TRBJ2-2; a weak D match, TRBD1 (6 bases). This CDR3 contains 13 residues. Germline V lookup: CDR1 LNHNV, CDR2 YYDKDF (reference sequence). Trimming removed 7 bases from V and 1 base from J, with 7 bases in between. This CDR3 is CATKDRNTGELFF. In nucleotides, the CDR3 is TGTGCCACCAAGGACAGGAACACCGGGGAGCTGTTTTTT.

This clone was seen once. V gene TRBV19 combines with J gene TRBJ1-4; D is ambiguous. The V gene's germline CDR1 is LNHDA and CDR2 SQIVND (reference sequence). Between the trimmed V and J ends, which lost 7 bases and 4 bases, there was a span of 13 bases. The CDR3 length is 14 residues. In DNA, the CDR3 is TGTGCCAGTAAGAGGGTGTTTGATAATGAAAAACTGTTTTTT. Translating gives CASKRVFDNEKLFF. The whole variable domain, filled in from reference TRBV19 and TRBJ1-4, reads DGGITQSPKYLFRKEGQNVTLSCEQNLNHDAMYWYRQDPGQGLRLIYYSQIVNDFQKGDIAEGYSVSREKKESFPLTVTSAQKNPTAFYLCASKRVFDNEKLFFGSGTQLSVL.

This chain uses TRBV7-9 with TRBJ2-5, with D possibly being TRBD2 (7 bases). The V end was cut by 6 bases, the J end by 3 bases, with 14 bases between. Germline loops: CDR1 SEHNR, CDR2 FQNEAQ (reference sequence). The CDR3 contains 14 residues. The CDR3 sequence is CASSSRGGEETQYF. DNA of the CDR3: TGTGCCAGCAGTTCTAGGGGGGGAGAAGAGACCCAGTACTTC.

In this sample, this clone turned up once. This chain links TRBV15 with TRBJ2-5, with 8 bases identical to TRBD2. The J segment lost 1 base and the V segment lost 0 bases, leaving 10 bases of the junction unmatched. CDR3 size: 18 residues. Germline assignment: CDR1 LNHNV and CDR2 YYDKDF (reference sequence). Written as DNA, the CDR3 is TGTGCCACCAGCAGAGATTTGGTCGGTAGCGGGGCCCAAGAGACCCAGTACTTC. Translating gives CATSRDLVGSGAQETQYF.

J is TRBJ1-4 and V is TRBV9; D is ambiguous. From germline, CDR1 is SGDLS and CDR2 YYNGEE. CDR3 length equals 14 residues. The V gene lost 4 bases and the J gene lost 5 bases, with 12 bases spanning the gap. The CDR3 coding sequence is TGTGCCAGCAGCCTAGGGAGTAGCAATGAAAAACTGTTTTTT. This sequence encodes CASSLGSSNEKLFF.

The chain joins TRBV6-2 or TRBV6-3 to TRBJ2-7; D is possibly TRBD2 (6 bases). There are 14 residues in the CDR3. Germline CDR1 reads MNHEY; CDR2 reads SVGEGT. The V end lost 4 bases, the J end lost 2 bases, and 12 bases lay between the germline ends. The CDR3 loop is CASSSGGRPYEQYF. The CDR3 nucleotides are TGTGCCAGCAGTTCCGGGGGACGGCCCTACGAGCAGTACTTC.

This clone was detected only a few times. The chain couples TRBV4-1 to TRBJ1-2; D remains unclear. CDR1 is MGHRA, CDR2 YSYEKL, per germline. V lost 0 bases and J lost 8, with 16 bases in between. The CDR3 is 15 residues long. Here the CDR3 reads CASSQDLRVLSGYTF. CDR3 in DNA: TGCGCCAGCAGCCAAGATCTGAGGGTTTTGTCCGGCTACACCTTC.

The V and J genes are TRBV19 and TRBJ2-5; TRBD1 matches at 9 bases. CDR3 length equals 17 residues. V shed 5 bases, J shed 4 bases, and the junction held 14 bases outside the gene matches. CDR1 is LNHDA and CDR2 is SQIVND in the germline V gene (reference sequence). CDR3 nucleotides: TGTGCCAGTAGTTTATCATCCCCGTGGACAGGGGCAGAGACCCAGTACTTC. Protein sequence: CASSLSSPWTGAETQYF.

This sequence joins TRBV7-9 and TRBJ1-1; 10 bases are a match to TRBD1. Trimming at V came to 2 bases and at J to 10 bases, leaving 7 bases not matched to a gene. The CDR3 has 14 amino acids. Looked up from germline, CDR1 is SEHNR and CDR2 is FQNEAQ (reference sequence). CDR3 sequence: CASSLSGQGERAFF. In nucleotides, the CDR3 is TGTGCCAGCAGCTTATCAGGACAGGGGGAGAGAGCTTTCTTT.

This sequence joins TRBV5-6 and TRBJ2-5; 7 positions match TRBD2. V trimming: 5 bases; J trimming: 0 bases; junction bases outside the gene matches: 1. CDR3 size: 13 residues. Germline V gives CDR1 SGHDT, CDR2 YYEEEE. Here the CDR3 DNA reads TGTGCCAGCAGGGGGACTAACCAAGAGACCCAGTACTTC. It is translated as CASRGTNQETQYF.

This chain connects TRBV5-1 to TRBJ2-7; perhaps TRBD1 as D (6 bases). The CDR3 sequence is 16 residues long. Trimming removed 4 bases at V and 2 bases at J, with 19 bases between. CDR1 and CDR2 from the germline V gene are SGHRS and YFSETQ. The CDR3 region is CASSPQSGQLPYEQYF. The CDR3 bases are TGCGCCAGCAGCCCTCAATCCGGACAGCTACCCTACGAGCAGTACTTC.